The source of this T cell receptor (beta chain) is a study of blood T cell repertoires in COVID-19. Study context: COVID-19 samples collected from the United States, Italy and Spain covered acute and convalescent phases. PBMCs, B-cell-depleted T cells, or T cells provided the cDNA or gDNA that made up the material.

Per the study methods: Reference gene primer amplification gave estimated nucleated cell counts. Clones were read by immunoSEQ multiplex PCR, and TCRdb kept only the in-frame ones, dropping some. V, J and clone size were drawn from that table, and D and trimming were deduced from the DNA. The top ten clones hold under 3% of a sample with about 190,000 clones, approximately 82% of them seen once. Looked up from germline, CDR1 is MDHEN and CDR2 is SYDVKM. CDR3 size: 12 residues. Trimming cost V 3 bases and J 6 bases, with 6 bases left between them. The chain has TRBV28 and TRBJ1-3; D not certain. The clonotype originates from a man aged 50 to 60 with active or convalescent COVID-19. Specimen: peripheral blood. The CDR3 DNA is TGTGCCAGCAGTTTGTGGGCAAACACCATATATTTT. Translated: CASSLWANTIYF.